Below are 26 T cell receptor beta chains sequenced from a single sample in a study of vaccination effects on CD4 cells after COVID-19. Before sequencing, viral peptide pools were used by the ViraFEST assay to expand antigen-specific CD4+ T cells. Following culture for approximately ten days, CD4+ T cells were isolated. Every participant took two doses of the BNT162b2 or mRNA-1273 vaccine. TCRdb's copy holds only in-frame clones and misses some; the assay was immunoSEQ multiplex PCR. The repertoire holds tens of thousands of clones, with about 79% as singletons. These TCRs' antigens remain unknown. Sequenced here: CD4+ T cells from PBMCs cultured with SARS-CoV-2 spike peptides, sampled after COVID-19 vaccination. The receptors come from a human donor who received a COVID-19 vaccine. Some clones in this sample may be carry-over from other donors' samples.

The chain employs TRBV12-3 or TRBV12-4 and TRBJ2-5; no firm D call. The CDR3 is 13 amino acids. Trimming took off 2 bases at V and 3 bases at J, with 7 bases between the two ends. CDR3 in amino acids: CASSLNPKETQYF. Written as DNA, the CDR3 is TGTGCCAGCAGTTTAAACCCAAAAGAGACCCAGTACTTC.

The chain joins TRBV18 to TRBJ1-2, with 7 bases that match TRBD1. Trimming removed 4 bases from V and 6 bases from J; junction bases left unmatched: 5. CDR1 and CDR2 from the germline V gene are KGHSH and LQKENI. The CDR3 runs 13 residues. The CDR3 loop is CASSRQGGDGYTF. The CDR3 region has the DNA TGTGCCAGCTCACGCCAGGGGGGCGATGGCTACACCTTC.

The J gene is TRBJ2-7, the V gene TRBV21-1; the table's D call, TRBD1, has no DNA check behind it. TRBV21-1 is a pseudogene locus. This CDR3 is 14 amino acids long. CDR3 in DNA: TGTGCCAGCAGCACGAGGGGGCCACCCCCCGAGCAGTACGTC. This translates into CASSTRGPPPEQYV.

This clone was counted between two and nine times. The rearrangement uses TRBV7-9 and TRBJ2-2; D unclear. Germline V gives CDR1 SEHNR, CDR2 FQNEAQ (reference sequence). The V gene lost 5 bases and the J gene lost 5 bases, with 9 bases spanning the gap. The CDR3 sequence is 13 residues long. CDR3 in DNA: TGTGCCAGCAGCCCCGGTCGGACCGGGGAGCTGTTTTTT. As protein: CASSPGRTGELFF.

The genes are TRBV18 and TRBJ2-3, with D uncertain. The V end was cut by 4 bases, the J end by 2 bases, with 13 bases between. Per the germline V gene, CDR1 is KGHSH and CDR2 is LQKENI. The CDR3 spans 15 residues. CDR3 DNA sequence: TGTGCCAGCTCACTTCGCGTACCCCCCACAGATACGCAGTATTTT. It codes for CASSLRVPPTDTQYF. The entire variable domain, with the rest obtained from reference TRBV18 and TRBJ2-3, is as follows: NAGVMQNPRHLVRRRGQEARLRCSPMKGHSHVYWYRQLPEEGLKFMVYLQKENIIDESGMPKERFSAEFPKEGPSILRIQQVVRGDSAAYFCASSLRVPPTDTQYFGPGTRLTVL.

This clone was counted once. The chain employs TRBV6-6 and TRBJ1-4, with TRBD1 as a possible D gene (6 bases). Germline lookup yields CDR1 MNHNY and CDR2 SVGAGI (reference sequence). The ends were cut back, 5 bases at V and 1 base at J, with 8 bases in the middle. The CDR3 contains 14 residues. The CDR3 reads CASSPDRTNEKLFF. The CDR3 bases are TGTGCCAGCAGTCCGGACAGAACTAATGAAAAACTGTTTTTT.

The chain combines TRBV24-1 with TRBJ2-7; weak D call: TRBD2 (7 bases). V lost 9 bases to trimming and J lost 6 bases, with 17 bases between them. Germline CDR1 reads KGHDR; CDR2 reads SFDVKD. The CDR3 consists of 13 residues. CDR3 in DNA: TGTGCCACCGGAATGGGGGGGGGCCGCGAGCAGTACGTC. Translated, it gives CATGMGGGREQYV.

V usage is TRBV9 and J usage is TRBJ2-2, with 11 bases aligning to TRBD2. The CDR3 runs to 18 residues. CDR1 and CDR2 (germline): SGDLS, YYNGEE. The ends lost 0 bases at V and 7 bases at J; junction bases unmatched: 11. CDR3 DNA: TGTGCCAGCAGCGTAGATGTGCTAGCGGGGGGCCGTCGCGGGGAGCTGTTTTTT. Residues: CASSVDVLAGGRRGELFF.

The chain recombines TRBV6-2 or TRBV6-3 with TRBJ2-5; TRBD2 matches 8 bases. The CDR3 covers 17 residues. With 6 bases clipped from V and 5 bases from J, the junction kept 17 bases outside the gene matches. From germline, CDR1 is MNHEY and CDR2 SVGEGT. The CDR3 protein is CASSPEKRGTPVETQYF. CDR3 in DNA: TGTGCCAGCAGCCCCGAAAAGCGGGGGACCCCGGTGGAGACCCAGTACTTC.

This chain connects TRBV5-1 to TRBJ1-1, with 8 bases matching TRBD1. The junction had 7 bases not matched to a gene; V was cut back by 2 bases and J by 1 base. Germline V lookup: CDR1 SGHRS, CDR2 YFSETQ. The length of the CDR3 is 16 residues. CDR3 nucleotides: TGCGCCAGCAGCTTTTTGGGACAGGCCACGAACACTGAAGCTTTCTTT. It codes for CASSFLGQATNTEAFF. Drawing the rest from reference TRBV5-1 and TRBJ1-1, the complete variable domain is KAGVTQTPRYLIKTRGQQVTLSCSPISGHRSVSWYQQTPGQGLQFLFEYFSETQRNKGNFPGRFSGRQFSNSRSEMNVSTLELGDSALYLCASSFLGQATNTEAFFGQGTRLTVV.

This chain connects TRBV18 to TRBJ2-6; TRBD1 is a possible D gene (6 bases). Germline V gene sequence: CDR1 KGHSH, CDR2 LQKENI. V was pared by 2 bases and J by 0 bases, with 11 bases between. The CDR3 length is 17 residues. DNA for the CDR3: TGTGCCAGCTCACCAAACAGGGCTACCTCTGGGGCCAACGTCCTGACTTTC. It translates to CASSPNRATSGANVLTF.

The V gene is TRBV3-1 (or the pseudogene TRBV3-2), the J gene TRBJ1-1; tentatively, D is TRBD1 (6 bases). Deletions cut 3 bases from V and 7 bases from J, with 15 bases between. Germline values: CDR1 LGHDT, CDR2 YNNKEL (reference sequence). The CDR3 extends over 14 amino acids. CDR3 DNA: TGTGCCAGCAGCCAGCCTTCCGAGGGGGGTGAAGCTTTCTTT. It specifies CASSQPSEGGEAFF.

This clone was seen only a few times. The DNA of the CDR3 is TGTGCTAGTGGTTTGCAGGGACAGGGGAGCATTCAGTACTTC. It encodes CASGLQGQGSIQYF. The chain carries TRBV12-5 and TRBJ2-4, with 10 nucleotides matching TRBD1. The V gene's germline CDR1 is LGHNT and CDR2 FRNRAP. CDR3 length equals 14 residues. Losses at the gene ends were 2 bases for V and 9 bases for J; bases not matched to a gene: 4.

This clone occurred a few times. J is TRBJ1-4 and V is TRBV3-1 (or the pseudogene TRBV3-2); D unclear. V was pared by 4 bases and J by 7 bases, with 4 bases between. The CDR3 has 11 amino acids. Germline CDR1 and CDR2: LGHDT and YNNKEL (reference sequence). The CDR3 spells CASSPGEKLFF. The CDR3 DNA reads as TGTGCCAGCAGCCCCGGTGAAAAACTGTTTTTT.

The CDR3 DNA is TGTGCCAGCACTTCTCCAGGGGAAAGACCATCTGGAAACACCATATATTTT. Translating it yields CASTSPGERPSGNTIYF. V gene TRBV28 combines with J gene TRBJ1-3; TRBD1 is a possible D gene (6 bases). Trimming left V 7 bases short and J 1 base short, with 20 bases between. Per the germline V gene, CDR1 is MDHEN and CDR2 is SYDVKM. The CDR3 spans 17 residues.

The J gene is TRBJ2-2, the V gene TRBV24-1; 10 bases are shared with TRBD2. V shed 3 bases, J shed 5 bases, and the junction held 11 bases outside the gene matches. Per germline, CDR1 KGHDR and CDR2 SFDVKD. The length of the CDR3 is 18 residues. CDR3 residues: CATSDGAKLAGITGELFF. For the CDR3, the DNA is TGTGCCACCAGTGATGGGGCTAAACTAGCGGGGATAACCGGGGAGCTGTTTTTT.

This chain joins TRBV6-1 and TRBJ1-2, with TRBD1 as a possible D gene (5 bases). Germline V gives CDR1 MNHNS, CDR2 SASEGT. V was cut by 3 bases and J by 5 bases, with 7 bases left in between. The CDR3 length is 12 residues. The CDR3 sequence is CASSETVYGYTF. The CDR3 DNA reads TGTGCCAGCAGTGAGACAGTTTATGGCTACACCTTC.

This clone was observed a single time. The rearrangement links TRBV6-4 to TRBJ1-2; D call uncertain. V was trimmed by 2 bases and J by 5 bases, leaving 6 bases between them. This CDR3 has 12 amino acids. CDR1 is MRHNA, CDR2 SNTAGT, per germline. This CDR3 is CASSDNGYGYTF. The CDR3 nucleotides are TGTGCCAGCAGTGACAACGGTTATGGCTACACCTTC.

V is TRBV6-5 and J is TRBJ2-7, with 8 bases aligning to TRBD1. Germline CDR1 MNHEY, CDR2 SVGAGI. After removal of 6 bases from V and 0 bases from J, the junction contained 4 bases not matched to a gene. This CDR3 has 14 amino acids. CDR3 in amino acids: CASRGQGLSYEQYV. CDR3 nucleotide sequence: TGTGCCAGCAGAGGACAGGGACTCTCCTACGAGCAGTACGTC.

The gene calls are TRBV10-3 and TRBJ2-5; no clear D gene. V lost 3 bases and J lost 5, with 13 bases in between. CDR3 size: 14 residues. Looked up from germline, CDR1 is ENHRY and CDR2 is SYGVKD. CDR3 sequence (DNA): TGTGCCATCAGTGACAGTGTTGGACGGGAGACCCAGTACTTC. It specifies CAISDSVGRETQYF.

In its sample, this clone was seen once. V and J are TRBV6-6 and TRBJ2-5; the D is unclear. The germline V gene has CDR1 MNHNY and CDR2 SVGAGI (reference sequence). Trimming cost V 8 bases and J 3 bases, with 13 bases left between them. The CDR3 length is 13 residues. CDR3 nucleotides: TGTGCCAGCGCTGCGGTGAATAAAGAGACCCAGTACTTC. Amino acid sequence: CASAAVNKETQYF.

The V call is TRBV7-3, the J call TRBJ2-6; 9 bases are a match to TRBD1. Germline CDR1 is SGHTA and CDR2 is FQGTGA. The CDR3 consists of 16 residues. J lost 5 bases, V lost 5 bases, and 7 bases had no gene match. In nucleotides, the CDR3 is TGTGCCAGCAGCGCAACCGGGACAGGGAGGGCCAACGTCCTGACTTTC. This gives the protein CASSATGTGRANVLTF.

This clone was observed a handful of times. V usage is TRBV19 and J usage is TRBJ2-2; unclear D gene. CDR3 length: 13 residues. Germline assignment: CDR1 LNHDA and CDR2 SQIVND (reference sequence). The germline V and J ends were trimmed by 3 bases and 8 bases, with 10 bases remaining between them. CDR3 residues: CASSIVLSGELFF. DNA for the CDR3: TGTGCCAGTAGTATTGTATTATCGGGGGAGCTGTTTTTT.

The chain has TRBV12-3 or TRBV12-4 and TRBJ1-2; D perhaps matches TRBD1 (5 bases). This CDR3 spans 13 amino acids. V was cut by 5 bases and J by 4 bases, with 11 bases left in between. The chain's CDR3 is CASSRRDGYGYTF. The CDR3, as DNA: TGTGCCAGCAGTCGACGGGACGGCTATGGCTACACCTTC.

A single count supports this clone. For the CDR3, the DNA is TGTGCCAGCAGCTTGGTTGGCAGGGGCTACTACGAGCAGTACGTC. Translated, it gives CASSLVGRGYYEQYV. The chain recombines TRBV5-4 with TRBJ2-7, with D tentatively TRBD1 (6 bases). CDR1 is SGHNT and CDR2 is YYREEE in the germline V gene (reference sequence). This CDR3 is 15 amino acids long. V dropped 0 bases and J dropped 3 bases, with 13 bases sitting between them.

This sequence joins TRBV6-5 and TRBJ1-5, with 9 nucleotides matching TRBD1. CDR1 MNHEY and CDR2 SVGAGI come from the germline V gene. The CDR3 consists of 16 residues. The V segment lost 4 bases and the J segment 1 base; nucleotides outside the gene matches: 5. The CDR3 bases are TGTGCCAGCAGTTCCTTGGGACAGGGAAGCAATCAGCCCCAGCATTTT. Its protein is CASSSLGQGSNQPQHF.